This is a list of T cell receptor beta chains from one sample in a study of T cells after posttransplantation cyclophosphamide. The protocol was immunoSEQ multiplex PCR, while the TCRdb copy is restricted to in-frame clones and leaves out a portion. The sample lists around 50,000 clones; around nine tenths were seen once. Sequencing used PBMCs. The receptors come from a woman aged 50 to 60 in good health and a related stem cell transplant donor. The CDR3 runs from the conserved cysteine through the conserved F or W. Fields, in order: D gene, V gene, clone size, J gene, CDR3 protein, CDR3 DNA. D genes are given only for firm matches. The size entry is marked missing in some rows and otherwise reads once, few, many or a size class.

d_gene: NA
v_gene: TRBV6-6
abundance: NA
j_gene: TRBJ2-5
CDR3aa: CASSSDSGWLQETQYF
CDR3nt: TGTGCCAGCAGTTCCGACAGCGGGTGGCTACAAGAGACCCAGTACTTC

d_gene: NA
v_gene: TRBV5-5
abundance: NA
j_gene: TRBJ1-5
CDR3aa: CASSNMWGEQPQHF
CDR3nt: TGTGCCAGCAGCAACATGTGGGGAGAACAGCCCCAGCATTTT

d_gene: NA
v_gene: TRBV23-1
abundance: NA
j_gene: TRBJ1-5
CDR3aa: CASSHRGRERSGSQPQHF
CDR3nt: TGCGCCAGCAGTCACCGGGGGAGGGAACGGTCCGGATCTCAGCCCCAGCATTTT

d_gene: TRBD2
v_gene: TRBV9
abundance: NA
j_gene: TRBJ2-7
CDR3aa: CASSPRPAGGPSYEQYF
CDR3nt: TGTGCCAGCAGCCCTAGACCGGCGGGAGGACCTTCCTACGAGCAGTACTTC

d_gene: TRBD1
v_gene: TRBV9
abundance: NA
j_gene: TRBJ1-6
CDR3aa: CASSGGQGAGSPLHF
CDR3nt: TGTGCCAGCAGCGGAGGACAGGGGGCAGGTTCACCCCTCCACTTT

d_gene: NA
v_gene: TRBV5-1
abundance: NA
j_gene: TRBJ2-5
CDR3aa: CASKGLAGETQYF
CDR3nt: TGCGCCAGTAAAGGACTGGCGGGAGAGACCCAGTACTTC

d_gene: NA
v_gene: TRBV5-6
abundance: NA
j_gene: TRBJ1-2
CDR3aa: CASSLGEAPANYGYTF
CDR3nt: TGTGCCAGCAGCTTGGGGGAGGCCCCAGCTAACTATGGCTACACCTTC

d_gene: NA
v_gene: TRBV10-2
abundance: NA
j_gene: TRBJ2-5
CDR3aa: CASRQTQETQYF
CDR3nt: TGCGCCAGCCGACAGACTCAAGAGACCCAGTACTTC

d_gene: NA
v_gene: TRBV13
abundance: NA
j_gene: TRBJ1-3
CDR3aa: CASSFGTPAGGAGSGNTIYF
CDR3nt: TGTGCCAGCAGCTTCGGGACCCCGGCCGGAGGGGCTGGTTCTGGAAACACCATATATTTT

d_gene: TRBD2
v_gene: TRBV9
abundance: NA
j_gene: TRBJ2-1
CDR3aa: CASSVSGGLSYNEQFF
CDR3nt: TGTGCCAGCAGCGTAAGCGGGGGCCTATCCTACAATGAGCAGTTCTTC

d_gene: TRBD1
v_gene: TRBV30
abundance: NA
j_gene: TRBJ2-4
CDR3aa: CAWAAGQALAKNIQYF
CDR3nt: TGTGCCTGGGCTGCGGGACAGGCTCTAGCCAAAAACATTCAGTACTTC

d_gene: NA
v_gene: TRBV2
abundance: NA
j_gene: TRBJ1-6
CDR3aa: CASSETTISDSPLHF
CDR3nt: TGTGCCAGCAGTGAAACCACGATATCAGATTCACCCCTCCACTTT

d_gene: NA
v_gene: TRBV11-2
abundance: NA
j_gene: TRBJ2-7
CDR3aa: CASSLVAGLYEQYF
CDR3nt: TGTGCCAGCAGCTTAGTGGCAGGGCTGTACGAGCAGTACTTC

d_gene: TRBD2
v_gene: TRBV4-2
abundance: NA
j_gene: TRBJ2-7
CDR3aa: CASSQDRVLAGGQIYEQYF
CDR3nt: TGTGCCAGCAGCCAAGATCGTGTGCTTGCGGGAGGGCAGATCTACGAGCAGTACTTC

d_gene: NA
v_gene: TRBV27
abundance: NA
j_gene: TRBJ2-2
CDR3aa: CASSDREVNTGELFF
CDR3nt: TGTGCCAGCAGCGACAGGGAGGTGAACACCGGGGAGCTGTTTTTT

d_gene: NA
v_gene: TRBV6-6
abundance: NA
j_gene: TRBJ1-2
CDR3aa: CASSWVSRRAVGYTF
CDR3nt: TGTGCCAGCAGTTGGGTTTCGCGCAGGGCAGTGGGCTACACCTTC

d_gene: NA
v_gene: TRBV5-4
abundance: NA
j_gene: TRBJ2-4
CDR3aa: CASSRKDNKNIQYF
CDR3nt: TGTGCCAGCAGCAGGAAGGACAACAAAAACATTCAGTACTTC

d_gene: NA
v_gene: TRBV7-9
abundance: NA
j_gene: TRBJ2-7
CDR3aa: CASSVSGTGTPYPYEQYF
CDR3nt: TGTGCCAGCAGCGTCAGCGGAACCGGGACACCTTATCCCTACGAGCAGTACTTC

d_gene: NA
v_gene: TRBV6-1
abundance: once
j_gene: TRBJ2-3
CDR3aa: CASNIERGTDTQYF
CDR3nt: TGTGCCAGCAATATCGAGCGTGGCACAGATACGCAGTATTTT

d_gene: TRBD2
v_gene: TRBV25-1
abundance: NA
j_gene: TRBJ2-5
CDR3aa: CASSPLAGGDETQYF
CDR3nt: TGTGCCAGCAGTCCCCTGGCGGGGGGAGATGAGACCCAGTACTTC

d_gene: NA
v_gene: TRBV6-5
abundance: NA
j_gene: TRBJ2-2
CDR3aa: CASRIAGANTGELFF
CDR3nt: TGTGCCAGCAGAATCGCAGGGGCGAACACCGGGGAGCTGTTTTTT

d_gene: TRBD1
v_gene: TRBV28
abundance: NA
j_gene: TRBJ1-2
CDR3aa: CASSSQDRGGYYGYTF
CDR3nt: TGTGCCAGCAGTTCACAGGACAGGGGAGGATACTATGGCTACACCTTC

d_gene: NA
v_gene: TRBV19
abundance: NA
j_gene: TRBJ1-5
CDR3aa: CASSMATGPANQPQHF
CDR3nt: TGTGCCAGTAGTATGGCGACAGGCCCAGCGAATCAGCCCCAGCATTTT

d_gene: TRBD2
v_gene: TRBV5-1
abundance: NA
j_gene: TRBJ2-3
CDR3aa: CASSSAGTSGKTDTQYF
CDR3nt: TGCGCCAGCAGCTCCGCCGGGACTAGCGGCAAGACGGATACGCAGTATTTT

d_gene: TRBD1
v_gene: TRBV4-1
abundance: NA
j_gene: TRBJ1-1
CDR3aa: CASSRTGGHTEAFF
CDR3nt: TGCGCCAGCAGCCGGACAGGGGGGCACACTGAAGCTTTCTTT

d_gene: TRBD2
v_gene: TRBV7-3
abundance: NA
j_gene: TRBJ2-5
CDR3aa: CASSPTTSGTLQETQYF
CDR3nt: TGTGCCAGCAGCCCCACGACTAGCGGGACGTTACAAGAGACCCAGTACTTC

d_gene: TRBD1
v_gene: TRBV5-1
abundance: NA
j_gene: TRBJ2-7
CDR3aa: CASSLQPGQGAGEQYF
CDR3nt: TGCGCCAGCAGCTTACAACCGGGACAGGGGGCGGGGGAGCAGTACTTC

d_gene: TRBD1
v_gene: TRBV19
abundance: NA
j_gene: TRBJ1-3
CDR3aa: CASSYRGPGNTIYF
CDR3nt: TGTGCCAGTAGTTACAGGGGGCCTGGAAACACCATATATTTT

d_gene: NA
v_gene: TRBV30
abundance: once
j_gene: TRBJ1-3
CDR3aa: CAWSPSGNTIYF
CDR3nt: TGTGCCTGGAGCCCATCTGGAAACACCATATATTTT

d_gene: TRBD2
v_gene: TRBV7-8
abundance: NA
j_gene: TRBJ2-1
CDR3aa: CASSPGGADNEQFF
CDR3nt: TGTGCCAGCAGCCCGGGGGGGGCCGACAATGAGCAGTTCTTC

d_gene: TRBD1
v_gene: TRBV6-6
abundance: NA
j_gene: TRBJ1-2
CDR3aa: CASSSRDRGNYGYTF
CDR3nt: TGTGCCAGCAGTTCCCGGGACAGGGGAAACTATGGCTACACCTTC

d_gene: NA
v_gene: TRBV19
abundance: NA
j_gene: TRBJ1-4
CDR3aa: CASSSTFEKLFF
CDR3nt: TGTGCCAGTAGTTCCACTTTTGAAAAACTGTTTTTT

d_gene: NA
v_gene: TRBV5-1
abundance: NA
j_gene: TRBJ2-2
CDR3aa: CASSERTAQTGELFF
CDR3nt: TGCGCCAGCAGCGAGAGGACTGCCCAAACCGGGGAGCTGTTTTTT

d_gene: NA
v_gene: TRBV5-1
abundance: NA
j_gene: TRBJ2-7
CDR3aa: CASPTSGPQRSYEQYF
CDR3nt: TGCGCCAGCCCAACCTCCGGTCCCCAGCGCTCCTACGAGCAGTACTTC

d_gene: NA
v_gene: TRBV9
abundance: NA
j_gene: TRBJ2-2
CDR3aa: CASSVGTVVAGELFF
CDR3nt: TGTGCCAGCAGCGTAGGGACAGTGGTAGCCGGGGAGCTGTTTTTT

d_gene: NA
v_gene: TRBV7-9
abundance: NA
j_gene: TRBJ2-2
CDR3aa: CASKQTSSSDTGELFF
CDR3nt: TGTGCCAGCAAGCAAACTAGCAGCAGTGACACCGGGGAGCTGTTTTTT